This entry lists 9 T cell receptor beta chains sequenced from one sample in a study of Ad26.COV2.S vaccination and SARS-CoV-2 variants. The protocol was immunoSEQ multiplex PCR, while the TCRdb copy is restricted to in-frame clones and leaves out a portion. The sample includes 300,000 to 500,000 clones, 70% to 90% of them seen just once. The treatment was: about 20 received Ad26.COV2.S at low or high dose, single or two shots; roughly 5 received placebo; per-sample allocation not given. The study sampled participants on day 63 after the first vaccine or placebo injection. Sequenced here: peripheral blood, sampled in a trial of Ad26.COV2.S vaccine versus placebo. The receptors were sampled from a person between 18 and 60 years old who received the Ad26.COV2.S COVID-19 vaccine or a placebo.

This clone showed up just a few times. The rearrangement uses TRBV7-9 and TRBJ2-5; no definite D call. Trimming pared 1 base from V and 4 bases from J, leaving 13 bases between. The germline V gene has CDR1 SEHNR and CDR2 FQNEAQ (reference sequence). The CDR3 has 15 amino acids. The CDR3 nucleotides are TGTGCCAGCAGCTTAGGACGGATTATAAGAGAGACCCAGTACTTC. Translation gives CASSLGRIIRETQYF.

The sample holds one count of this clone. The chain is built from TRBV24-1 and TRBJ1-1, with no clear D. Germline V gene data show CDR1 as KGHDR and CDR2 as SFDVKD. The CDR3 has 13 residues. V dropped 5 bases and J dropped 4 bases, with 10 bases sitting between them. CDR3 protein: CATSASALTEAFF. The CDR3 DNA reads TGTGCCACCAGTGCCTCGGCACTCACTGAAGCTTTCTTT.

This chain uses TRBV4-3 with TRBJ2-2; D may be TRBD1 (6 bases). The CDR3 is 15 amino acids. With 0 bases removed from V and 7 bases from J, the gap between germline ends came to 12 bases. The V gene's germline CDR1 is LGHNA and CDR2 YSLEER. This CDR3 reads CASSQERMDSGELFF. In DNA, the CDR3 is TGCGCCAGCAGCCAAGAAAGGATGGACAGCGGGGAGCTGTTTTTT.

The chain carries TRBV11-2 and TRBJ1-2; D call uncertain. Germline V gene data show CDR1 as SGHAT and CDR2 as FQNNGV. This CDR3 is 15 amino acids long. The germline V and J ends were trimmed by 0 bases and 5 bases, with 13 bases remaining between them. The CDR3, as DNA: TGTGCCAGCAGCTTAGAAACAGAAATTGGGTATGGCTACACCTTC. Residues: CASSLETEIGYGYTF.

The chain couples TRBV7-9 to TRBJ2-5, with 8 bases identical to TRBD2. CDR3 length: 15 amino acids. The germline CDR1 and CDR2 sequences are SEHNR and FQNEAQ (reference sequence). V shed 6 bases and J 2 bases; nucleotides not matched to a gene: 8. Written as DNA, the CDR3 is TGTGCCAGCAGTTACCAAACGGGGGGGCAAGAGACCCAGTACTTC. This encodes CASSYQTGGQETQYF.

The rearrangement joins TRBV5-5 to TRBJ1-2, with D perhaps matching TRBD1 (5 bases). This CDR3 spans 17 amino acids. Per the germline V gene, CDR1 is SGHKS and CDR2 is YYEKEE (reference sequence). Trimming stripped 0 bases from V and 6 bases from J, with 21 bases between. The CDR3 coding sequence is TGTGCCAGCAGCTTGGCCACCGGGGGGAGCGGAGGACATGGCTACACCTTC. This sequence encodes CASSLATGGSGGHGYTF.

The chain joins TRBV19 to TRBJ2-1; 8 nucleotides agree with TRBD2. The CDR3 consists of 17 residues. V dropped 6 bases and J dropped 0; count of bases not matched to a gene: 10. CDR1 is LNHDA and CDR2 is SQIVND in the germline V gene (reference sequence). CDR3 protein: CASSVPGLGYSYNEQFF. In DNA, the CDR3 is TGTGCCAGTAGCGTCCCGGGACTAGGGTACTCCTACAATGAGCAGTTCTTC.

For the CDR3, the DNA is TGTGCCAGCAGCTTGGGAGGGGGGAACGGGCCCTATGGCTACACCTTC. This sequence encodes CASSLGGGNGPYGYTF. The chain recombines TRBV5-4 with TRBJ1-2; D may be TRBD1 (6 bases). V dropped 0 bases and J dropped 4 bases, with 16 bases sitting between them. The V gene's germline CDR1 is SGHNT and CDR2 YYREEE (reference sequence). There are 16 residues in the CDR3. The complete variable domain, with remaining parts taken from reference TRBV5-4 and TRBJ1-2, reads ETGVTQSPTHLIKTRGQQVTLRCSSQSGHNTVSWYQQALGQGPQFIFQYYREEENGRGNFPPRFSGLQFPNYSSELNVNALELDDSALYLCASSLGGGNGPYGYTFGSGTRLTVV.

The genes are TRBV6-5 and TRBJ1-2; no clear D. The CDR3 loop spans 15 amino acids. Germline CDR1 reads MNHEY; CDR2 reads SVGAGI. V lost 4 bases and J lost 0, with 12 bases in between. This CDR3 reads CASSSGSRANYGYTF. As DNA, the CDR3 is TGTGCCAGCAGTTCGGGCAGCCGAGCTAACTATGGCTACACCTTC.